Shown below are 21 T cell receptor beta chains from a single sample sequenced in a study of Ad26.COV2.S vaccination and SARS-CoV-2 variants. Assay used: immunoSEQ multiplex PCR; TCRdb lists only in-frame clones, some missing. The sample has 400,000 to 500,000 clones; 85% to 90% are singletons. The treatment is: 15 to 20 received Ad26.COV2.S at low or high dose, single or two shots; 5 received placebo; per-sample allocation not given. Collection of samples fell on day 63 after the first vaccine or placebo injection. The material was peripheral blood, obtained in a trial of Ad26.COV2.S vaccine versus placebo. The receptors were sampled from a person between 18 and 60 years old who received the Ad26.COV2.S COVID-19 vaccine or a placebo.

The chain uses TRBV27 and TRBJ2-1; the match to TRBD2 covers 12 bases. The germline CDR1 and CDR2 sequences are MNHEY and SMNVEV (reference sequence). This CDR3 is 17 amino acids long. V dropped 6 bases and J dropped 0; count of bases not matched to a gene: 6. CDR3 bases: TGTGCCAGCAGCCTGAGACTAGCGGGGGACTCCTACAATGAGCAGTTCTTC. It is translated as CASSLRLAGDSYNEQFF.

The chain uses TRBV18 and TRBJ2-6; either TRBD1 or TRBD2 may supply D (5 bases each). From germline, CDR1 is KGHSH and CDR2 LQKENI. This CDR3 spans 17 amino acids. Trimming cost V 3 bases and J 0 bases, with 12 bases left between them. CDR3 in DNA: TGTGCCAGCTCACCGAGGGACGACCCCTCTGGGGCCAACGTCCTGACTTTC. The encoded protein is CASSPRDDPSGANVLTF.

The CDR3 sequence is CASSSRGEQYF. CDR3 sequence (DNA): TGTGCCAGCAGTTCGAGAGGGGAGCAGTACTTC. J is TRBJ2-7 and V is TRBV6-5; tentatively, D is TRBD2 (5 bases). Germline CDR1 MNHEY, CDR2 SVGAGI. Trimming left V 4 bases short and J 7 bases short, with 8 bases between. This CDR3 is 11 amino acids long.

This clone was detected many times. The rearrangement links TRBV6-4 to TRBJ2-1, with D possibly being TRBD1 (6 bases). V lost 2 bases and J 5 bases, leaving 7 bases between the germline ends. Germline V gene data show CDR1 as MRHNA and CDR2 as SNTAGT. This CDR3 region has 13 residues. In nucleotides, the CDR3 is TGTGCCAGCAGTGACCGGGACAACAATGAGCAGTTCTTC. This encodes CASSDRDNNEQFF.

The chain recombines TRBV6-5 with TRBJ2-2; tentative D call: TRBD1 (5 bases). The CDR3 totals 15 residues. CDR1 is MNHEY and CDR2 is SVGAGI in the germline V gene. Trimming stripped 5 bases from V and 0 bases from J, with 10 bases between. For the CDR3, the DNA is TGTGCCAGCAGTCCGGGCAGGGCGAACACCGGGGAGCTGTTTTTT. Protein: CASSPGRANTGELFF.

The J gene is TRBJ2-6, the V gene TRBV18, with unresolved D. Germline CDR1 KGHSH, CDR2 LQKENI. Trimming took 4 bases from V and 1 from J, leaving 8 bases between them. CDR3 length equals 15 residues. The CDR3 DNA reads as TGTGCCAGCTCACGGGATGCTTCTGGGGCCAACGTCCTGACTTTC. Amino acid sequence: CASSRDASGANVLTF.

This sequence joins TRBV28 and TRBJ2-3; D possibly corresponds to TRBD1 (7 bases). The CDR3 is 16 amino acids. Per the germline V gene, CDR1 is MDHEN and CDR2 is SYDVKM. Between the trimmed V and J ends, which lost 6 bases and 4 bases, there was a span of 20 bases. The CDR3 bases are TGTGCCAGCAGCATCCGGGACAGCGGGTTCCCAGATACGCAGTATTTT. Encoded protein: CASSIRDSGFPDTQYF. The complete variable domain, with remaining parts taken from reference TRBV28 and TRBJ2-3, reads DVKVTQSSRYLVKRTGEKVFLECVQDMDHENMFWYRQDPGLGLRLIYFSYDVKMKEKGDIPEGYSVSREKKERFSLILESASTNQTSMYLCASSIRDSGFPDTQYFGPGTRLTVL.

The chain employs TRBV7-8 and TRBJ1-1; perhaps TRBD1 as D (6 bases). The CDR3 covers 16 residues. Germline-derived CDR1 and CDR2 are SGHVS and FQNEAQ. Trimming took 4 bases from V and 1 from J, leaving 16 bases between them. The CDR3 region has the DNA TGTGCCAGCAGCTCGGGAAGGACAGACTCGAACACTGAAGCTTTCTTT. This gives the protein CASSSGRTDSNTEAFF.

The gene calls are TRBV4-2 and TRBJ2-7, with TRBD1 matching 9 bases. The CDR3 spans 15 residues. Trimming at V came to 2 bases and at J to 4 bases, leaving 6 bases not matched to a gene. Germline values: CDR1 LGHNA, CDR2 YNFKEQ. The CDR3 DNA sequence: TGTGCCAGCAGCCAAACCACCGGGACAGGGTACGAGCAGTACTTC. It yields the protein CASSQTTGTGYEQYF.

The chain couples TRBV5-1 to TRBJ1-6; D perhaps matches TRBD1 (5 bases). This CDR3 region has 14 residues. V shed 1 base and J shed 8 bases, with 10 bases lying between them. The germline V gene encodes CDR1 SGHRS and CDR2 YFSETQ. The CDR3 region has the DNA TGCGCCAGCAGCTTGTCTGGGGGTTATTCACCCCTCCACTTT. This translates into CASSLSGGYSPLHF.

This chain connects TRBV3-1 (or the pseudogene TRBV3-2) to TRBJ2-2; 8 bases agree with TRBD1. From germline, CDR1 is LGHDT and CDR2 YNNKEL (reference sequence). This CDR3 comprises 16 residues. The ends lost 1 base at V and 2 bases at J; junction bases unmatched: 3. The CDR3 DNA follows: TGTGCCAGCAGCCAAGGCGCAGGGGGCAACACCGGGGAGCTGTTTTTT. Translated, it gives CASSQGAGGNTGELFF.

The chain has TRBV28 and TRBJ2-5; TRBD1 or TRBD2 may be the D gene (6 bases each). V was cut by 3 bases and J by 2 bases, with 10 bases left in between. Germline V gives CDR1 MDHEN, CDR2 SYDVKM. The CDR3 is 14 residues long. In DNA form, the CDR3 reads TGTGCCAGCAGTTTTACAGGGACTCAAGAGACCCAGTACTTC. Protein product: CASSFTGTQETQYF. Variable domain in full (rest from reference TRBV28 and TRBJ2-5): DVKVTQSSRYLVKRTGEKVFLECVQDMDHENMFWYRQDPGLGLRLIYFSYDVKMKEKGDIPEGYSVSREKKERFSLILESASTNQTSMYLCASSFTGTQETQYFGPGTRLLVL.

This chain joins TRBV19 and TRBJ2-2, with D hard to call. Germline loops: CDR1 LNHDA, CDR2 SQIVND (reference sequence). There are 13 residues in the CDR3. Trimming took 6 bases from V and 4 from J, leaving 9 bases between them. The CDR3 nucleotides are TGTGCCAGTAGCGCTGTAGTCACCGGGGAGCTGTTTTTT. Amino acids: CASSAVVTGELFF.

In regard to this clone: The same CDR3 also results from other DNA sequences found in this sample. The CDR3 sequence: CASSRTDTQYF. The CDR3 coding sequence is TGTGCCAGCAGTCGAACAGATACGCAGTATTTT. The chain employs TRBV28 and TRBJ2-3; the D is unclear. Trimming took off 5 bases at V and 3 bases at J, with 3 bases between the two ends. Per germline, CDR1 MDHEN and CDR2 SYDVKM. CDR3 size: 11 residues.

Only a few counts were recorded for this clone. The chain links TRBV12-2 to TRBJ1-5; TRBD1, the table's D call, lacks a check against the DNA. TRBV12-2 is recorded as a pseudogene. There are 16 residues in the CDR3. CDR3 loop: CASRNRQGMCNQPQHF. The CDR3 DNA follows: TGTGCAAGTCGAAACCGACAGGGGATGTGTAATCAGCCCCAGCATTTT.

The CDR3 bases are TGTGCCAGCAGTCCCTCTATGGGAGGCTACGAGCAGTACTTC. As protein: CASSPSMGGYEQYF. V and J are TRBV6-6 and TRBJ2-7; D possibly corresponds to TRBD2 (6 bases). The germline V gene encodes CDR1 MNHNY and CDR2 SVGAGI (reference sequence). Trimming shortened V by 5 bases and J by 3 bases, and 14 bases separated the two germline ends. CDR3 size: 14 residues.

CDR3 nucleotides: TGCGCCAGCAGTATCGGGACGAGTGGAGATGGCTACACCTTC. The encoded protein is CASSIGTSGDGYTF. The rearrangement uses TRBV5-1 and TRBJ1-2, with D possibly TRBD1 on 5 matching bases. The CDR3 sequence is 14 residues long. The V end lost 5 bases, the J end lost 6 bases, and 17 bases lay between the germline ends. CDR1 is SGHRS and CDR2 is YFSETQ in the germline V gene.

The J gene is TRBJ2-1, the V gene TRBV10-1; TRBD1 might be the D (6 bases). Per germline, CDR1 WNHNN and CDR2 SYGVQD (reference sequence). The CDR3 has 14 residues. With 0 bases removed from V and 7 bases from J, the gap between germline ends came to 10 bases. CDR3: CASSESAGVNEQFF. Written as DNA, the CDR3 is TGCGCCAGCAGTGAGTCGGCAGGGGTAAATGAGCAGTTCTTC.

This chain connects TRBV7-9 to TRBJ2-7; D is unclear. The V end lost 5 bases, the J end lost 7 bases, and 9 bases lay between the germline ends. Germline V gene sequence: CDR1 SEHNR, CDR2 FQNEAQ (reference sequence). The CDR3 covers 11 residues. Here the CDR3 DNA reads TGTGCCAGCAGCCCCTCCTCTGAGCAGTACTTC. It specifies CASSPSSEQYF.

The V gene is TRBV18, the J gene TRBJ2-7; 7 nucleotides line up with TRBD1. Germline loops: CDR1 KGHSH, CDR2 LQKENI. V shed 2 bases, J shed 5 bases, and the junction held 12 bases outside the gene matches. The CDR3 contains 16 residues. The CDR3 sequence: CASSPALSGTVDEQYF. The CDR3 nucleotides read TGTGCCAGCTCACCAGCCTTGTCCGGGACAGTAGACGAGCAGTACTTC.

This clone was seen just once. This chain links TRBV28 with TRBJ1-5; tentatively, D is TRBD1 (6 bases). The CDR3 is 15 amino acids. The germline V and J ends were trimmed by 3 bases and 1 base, with 10 bases remaining between them. Germline V CDR1 and CDR2: MDHEN, SYDVKM. The CDR3 loop reads CASSLAGDSNQPQHF. In DNA form, the CDR3 reads TGTGCCAGCAGTTTGGCAGGGGACAGCAATCAGCCCCAGCATTTT.